The 6 T cell receptor beta chains presented below share a single source sample, sequenced in a study of blood T cell repertoires in COVID-19. The method was immunoSEQ multiplex PCR; TCRdb's version includes in-frame clones alone and lacks a portion of them. The sample includes roughly 250,000 clones, approximately 90% of them seen just once. The specimen was peripheral blood. The receptor set was obtained from a man in his 60s who had recovered from COVID-19.

The CDR3 is CASSELETGLSNQPQHF. The CDR3 nucleotides are TGTGCCAGCAGTGAATTGGAGACAGGCCTGAGCAATCAGCCCCAGCATTTT. This chain uses TRBV6-1 with TRBJ1-5, with a tentative D call TRBD1 (6 bases). Germline lookup yields CDR1 MNHNS and CDR2 SASEGT. This CDR3 comprises 17 residues. With 2 bases removed from V and 1 base from J, the gap between germline ends came to 15 bases.

The rearrangement uses TRBV6-2 or TRBV6-3 and TRBJ2-5; the D gene is possibly TRBD1 (5 bases). V was shortened by 0 bases and J by 4 bases, with 6 bases between the two germline ends. The CDR3 totals 13 residues. Germline CDR1 MNHEY, CDR2 SVGEGT. CDR3 sequence: CASSYSGRETQYF. The CDR3 bases are TGTGCCAGCAGTTACTCGGGGCGAGAGACCCAGTACTTC.

V gene TRBV27 combines with J gene TRBJ2-2; 9 nucleotides agree with TRBD1. CDR1 is MNHEY, CDR2 SMNVEV, per germline (reference sequence). With V trimmed by 2 bases and J by 2 bases, 9 bases remained unmatched. The CDR3 runs to 18 residues. CDR3 amino acids: CASSLKMGQGINTGELFF. The CDR3 nucleotides are TGTGCCAGCAGTTTAAAGATGGGACAGGGAATAAACACCGGGGAGCTGTTTTTT.

The V gene is TRBV12-2, the J gene TRBJ1-2; the D call TRBD1 from the table was never checked on the DNA. TRBV12-2 is assigned pseudogene status. This CDR3 is 12 amino acids long. CDR3 DNA: TGTGCAAGTCGCATCGACAGGGTTGGCTACACCTTC. Amino acid sequence: CASRIDRVGYTF.

This clone was counted a few times. The V call is TRBV7-8, the J call TRBJ1-2, with D possibly being TRBD1 (5 bases). Germline CDR1 is SGHVS and CDR2 is FQNEAQ. V gave up 3 bases and J gave up 2 bases, with 7 bases separating them. This CDR3 spans 13 amino acids. CDR3 in amino acids: CASSFDRNYGYTF. The CDR3 DNA is TGTGCCAGCAGCTTTGACAGAAACTATGGCTACACCTTC.

This clone turned up a few times. V usage is TRBV12-3 or TRBV12-4 and J usage is TRBJ1-2, with TRBD1 as a possible D gene (5 bases). V gave up 6 bases and J gave up 1 base, with 9 bases separating them. The CDR3 has 13 residues. CDR3 sequence reads: CASRGLRNYGYTF. As DNA, the CDR3 is TGTGCCAGCAGGGGGCTACGTAACTATGGCTACACCTTC.